This paragraph covers one TCR beta chain sequence. A sample-barcoded 5' primer and a J-beta primer mix were used in a second PCR of roughly 6 to 12 cycles. TCRdb analysed the 5' RACE reads with MiXCR anew, one entry per CDR3 protein. The repertoire has under 850,000 distinct CDR3 sequences, approximately 35% of them found once; the top ten carry 10% to 15%. This entry belongs to a study of blood T cells in healthy people across ages. Germline loops: CDR1 MDHEN, CDR2 SYDVKM. The V gene lost 8 bases and the J gene lost 1 base, with 14 bases spanning the gap. The CDR3 has 14 amino acids. Sequenced: blood. This TCR came from a man aged 18-30 years in good health. The J gene is TRBJ2-5, the V gene TRBV28, with unresolved D. DNA of the CDR3: TGTGCCAGCGACGTGGGAAAGGGCCAAGAGACCCAGTACTTC. Translating gives CASDVGKGQETQYF.